The 30 T cell receptor beta chains reported below all come from one sample, sequenced in a study of T cell changes during pregnancy in multiple sclerosis. Sequencing used immunoSEQ multiplex PCR; TCRdb keeps in-frame clones, though not all of them. Seen here are more than 30,000 clones, around nine tenths observed once, and the top ten hold almost 6.5%. Sample: CD8+ T cells from peripheral blood mononuclear cells, taken in the second trimester of pregnancy. These receptors were collected from a female donor with multiple sclerosis, enrolled in a pregnancy study.

CDR3 bases: TGCGCCAGCAGCATGCTAGCGGGAGAACTTGACAATGAGCAGTTCTTC. Its translation: CASSMLAGELDNEQFF. The chain links TRBV5-1 to TRBJ2-1, with 10 bases matching TRBD2. The V and J ends lost 4 bases and 5 bases, in that order; junction bases with no gene match: 9. The germline V gene encodes CDR1 SGHRS and CDR2 YFSETQ. The CDR3 spans 16 residues.

The chain joins TRBV7-6 to TRBJ2-1; D gene unclear. V was shortened by 4 bases and J by 1 base, with 5 bases between the two germline ends. The length of the CDR3 is 13 residues. Germline CDR1 SGHVS, CDR2 FNYEAQ. CDR3 in DNA: TGTGCCAGCAGCTCTACTTCCTACAATGAGCAGTTCTTC. The encoded protein is CASSSTSYNEQFF.

This chain connects TRBV6-5 to TRBJ2-3; the match to TRBD2 covers 9 bases. Trimming removed 2 bases from V and 4 bases from J; junction bases left unmatched: 4. CDR3 length: 15 amino acids. Germline V lookup: CDR1 MNHEY, CDR2 SVGAGI. CDR3 DNA: TGTGCCAGCAGTTACGACGCGGGAGGGGCAGATACGCAGTATTTT. Translation gives CASSYDAGGADTQYF.

The V call is TRBV28, the J call TRBJ1-2, with 8 bases identical to TRBD1. The CDR3 covers 13 residues. The V gene end was trimmed by 6 bases and the J gene end by 4 bases; junction bases not matched to a gene: 4. CDR1 and CDR2 from the germline V gene are MDHEN and SYDVKM. Here the CDR3 reads CASSPGTGYGYTF. For the CDR3, the DNA is TGTGCCAGCAGCCCAGGGACAGGCTATGGCTACACCTTC.

This clone was detected only once. The gene calls are TRBV7-6 and TRBJ2-1; tentative D call: TRBD1 (5 bases). Germline assignment: CDR1 SGHVS and CDR2 FNYEAQ. The CDR3 loop spans 15 amino acids. Trimming stripped 4 bases from V and 7 bases from J, with 17 bases between. The CDR3 region has the DNA TGTGCCAGCAGCTCCGACAGCGTGCTTGTTAATGAGCAGTTCTTC. Translated, it gives CASSSDSVLVNEQFF.

The chain carries TRBV9 and TRBJ2-1; a possible D gene is TRBD1 (6 bases). The length of the CDR3 is 15 residues. With 3 bases removed from V and 3 bases from J, the gap between germline ends came to 13 bases. Looked up from germline, CDR1 is SGDLS and CDR2 is YYNGEE. CDR3 residues: CASSASGQDYNEQFF. CDR3 coding DNA: TGTGCCAGCAGCGCCTCGGGACAAGACTACAATGAGCAGTTCTTC.

The V call is TRBV27, the J call TRBJ2-1, with 9 bases that match TRBD2. Losses at the gene ends were 7 bases for V and 6 bases for J; bases not matched to a gene: 7. The germline V gene encodes CDR1 MNHEY and CDR2 SMNVEV (reference sequence). The CDR3 sequence is 14 residues long. The CDR3 reads CASTPGTSLNEQFF. Here the CDR3 DNA reads TGTGCCAGCACCCCCGGGACTAGCCTCAATGAGCAGTTCTTC.

This chain uses TRBV5-5 with TRBJ2-2, with 9 bases that match TRBD2. Germline V gives CDR1 SGHKS, CDR2 YYEKEE (reference sequence). The CDR3 sequence is 16 residues long. J was trimmed by 3 bases and V by 4 bases; bases with no gene match: 7. The CDR3 loop reads CASSGAEREDTGELFF. CDR3 sequence (DNA): TGTGCCAGCAGCGGCGCGGAGCGGGAGGACACCGGGGAGCTGTTTTTT.

This clone qualifies as medium-sized. At the DNA level, this CDR3 is encoded by other sequences in the same sample as well. V is TRBV19 and J is TRBJ2-1; the match to TRBD2 covers 7 bases. The CDR3 contains 15 residues. From germline, CDR1 is LNHDA and CDR2 SQIVND (reference sequence). V trimming: 3 bases; J trimming: 4 bases; junction bases outside the gene matches: 6. The CDR3 nucleotides read TGTGCCAGTAGTATTGGTCTAGCGGCGTACAATGAGCAGTTCTTC. Its protein product is CASSIGLAAYNEQFF.

The V call is TRBV10-2, the J call TRBJ1-4; D unclear. CDR3 length: 13 amino acids. Germline V gene data show CDR1 as WSHSY and CDR2 as SAAADI. The V and J ends lost 3 bases and 8 bases respectively, with 10 bases between them. The CDR3 DNA sequence: TGCGCCAGCAGTGATTCGAATGAGGAAAAACTGTTTTTT. Its translation is CASSDSNEEKLFF.

The rearrangement links TRBV7-6 to TRBJ2-1, with 11 bases lining up with TRBD2. V dropped 1 base and J dropped 4; count of bases not matched to a gene: 6. Germline CDR1 reads SGHVS; CDR2 reads FNYEAQ. The CDR3 has 17 amino acids. CDR3 DNA sequence: TGTGCCAGCAGCTTAGATGTCGGGACTAGCGGATACAATGAGCAGTTCTTC. Translating gives CASSLDVGTSGYNEQFF.

The sample holds one count of this clone. The chain carries TRBV6-6 and TRBJ1-3, with 11 nucleotides matching TRBD1. The V gene's germline CDR1 is MNHNY and CDR2 SVGAGI (reference sequence). The V segment lost 2 bases and the J segment 2 bases; nucleotides outside the gene matches: 2. The CDR3 spans 16 residues. As DNA, the CDR3 is TGTGCCAGCAGTTACCCGGACAGGGGGCCTGGAAACACCATATATTTT. This encodes CASSYPDRGPGNTIYF.

J is TRBJ1-1 and V is TRBV6-1, with D perhaps matching TRBD1 (6 bases). Germline lookup yields CDR1 MNHNS and CDR2 SASEGT. This CDR3 has 13 residues. V was trimmed by 8 bases and J by 3 bases, leaving 13 bases between them. CDR3 coding DNA: TGTGCCAGCTTACAGGGTTTTTACACTGAAGCTTTCTTT. Residues: CASLQGFYTEAFF.

This clone qualifies as medium-sized. The CDR3: CASSDFTGDADTQYF. In DNA, the CDR3 is TGTGCCAGCAGTGACTTCACAGGGGACGCAGATACGCAGTATTTT. This rearrangement joins TRBV6-4 to TRBJ2-3; 7 bases map to TRBD1. The CDR3 has 15 amino acids. V shed 1 base, J shed 4 bases, and the junction held 5 bases outside the gene matches. The germline CDR1 and CDR2 sequences are MRHNA and SNTAGT.

The CDR3: CASSLEVVDEQYF. The CDR3 DNA sequence: TGTGCCAGCAGCTTAGAAGTAGTGGACGAGCAGTACTTC. This chain joins TRBV11-2 and TRBJ2-7, with D unclear. Germline CDR1 reads SGHAT; CDR2 reads FQNNGV. V was clipped by 0 bases and J by 5 bases, with 8 bases between them. This CDR3 has 13 residues. The full variable domain, completed using reference TRBV11-2 and TRBJ2-7, is EAGVAQSPRYKIIEKRQSVAFWCNPISGHATLYWYQQILGQGPKLLIQFQNNGVVDDSQLPKDRFSAERLKGVDSTLKIQPAKLEDSAVYLCASSLEVVDEQYFGPGTRLTVT.

The chain has TRBV6-5 and TRBJ2-2; 8 bases align to TRBD2. V lost 6 bases, J lost 6 bases, and 9 bases stayed unmatched. The CDR3 is made up of 15 amino acids. CDR1 MNHEY and CDR2 SVGAGI come from the germline V gene. For the CDR3, the DNA is TGTGCCAGCAGGCCAGGACTAGCAGGCGCCGGGGAGCTGTTTTTT. This gives the protein CASRPGLAGAGELFF.

V usage is TRBV28 and J usage is TRBJ2-5; the match to TRBD2 covers 9 bases. The CDR3 extends over 19 amino acids. The germline CDR1 and CDR2 sequences are MDHEN and SYDVKM. V shed 3 bases and J 0 bases; nucleotides not matched to a gene: 14. In nucleotides, the CDR3 is TGTGCCAGCAGTTTGGCCGGGGAAGCGGGAGGAGGCAACCAAGAGACCCAGTACTTC. Translated, it gives CASSLAGEAGGGNQETQYF.

The chain carries TRBV30 and TRBJ2-5; D is undetermined. In germline, CDR1 is GTSNPN, CDR2 SVGIG (reference sequence). Trimming left V 8 bases short and J 0 bases short, with 10 bases between. The length of the CDR3 is 12 residues. In nucleotides, the CDR3 is TGTGCCACTGACAAGTACCAAGAGACCCAGTACTTC. Its translation is CATDKYQETQYF.

The chain combines TRBV28 with TRBJ2-1; D is perhaps TRBD2 (5 bases). The V end was cut by 4 bases, the J end by 4 bases, with 11 bases between. CDR3 length: 14 residues. Germline V gene sequence: CDR1 MDHEN, CDR2 SYDVKM. In DNA form, the CDR3 reads TGTGCCAGCAGTTCTCCCGCGGGTTACAATGAGCAGTTCTTC. It codes for CASSSPAGYNEQFF.

The rearrangement uses TRBV4-2 and TRBJ2-1; D ambiguous. The CDR3 has 16 amino acids. Trimming stripped 3 bases from V and 8 bases from J, with 20 bases between. CDR1 and CDR2 from the germline V gene are LGHNA and YNFKEQ. The CDR3 loop reads CASSQTYGGATDEQFF. The CDR3, as DNA: TGTGCCAGCAGCCAGACCTACGGCGGAGCGACGGATGAGCAGTTCTTC.

This clone was seen only once. The chain recombines TRBV9 with TRBJ2-7; TRBD2 might be the D (7 bases). V was trimmed by 1 base and J by 1 base, leaving 9 bases between them. CDR3 length equals 14 residues. Germline V lookup: CDR1 SGDLS, CDR2 YYNGEE. In nucleotides, the CDR3 is TGTGCCAGCAGCGTAAGCGGGACATCCTACGAGCAGTACTTC. This translates into CASSVSGTSYEQYF.

This sequence joins TRBV30 and TRBJ1-2; tentatively, D is TRBD1 (5 bases). CDR1 and CDR2 from the germline V gene are GTSNPN and SVGIG (reference sequence). V was clipped by 2 bases and J by 2 bases, with 12 bases between them. The CDR3 covers 14 residues. CDR3 nucleotides: TGTGCCTGGAGTTTAGGGGATTTCAACTATGGCTACACCTTC. It encodes CAWSLGDFNYGYTF.

This chain connects TRBV4-3 to TRBJ2-3; TRBD2 matches at 7 bases. J gave up 4 bases and V 0 bases, and 7 bases lay outside the gene matches. The CDR3 runs 16 residues. Germline CDR1 and CDR2: LGHNA and YSLEER. CDR3: CASSQEGGRFADTQYF. Here the CDR3 DNA reads TGCGCCAGCAGCCAAGAGGGCGGGAGATTCGCAGATACGCAGTATTTT.

This clone appeared once. The chain links TRBV28 to TRBJ2-5; D might be TRBD1 (5 bases). Per germline, CDR1 MDHEN and CDR2 SYDVKM. V lost 3 bases and J lost 4, with 15 bases in between. The CDR3 is 15 amino acids. In nucleotides, the CDR3 is TGTGCCAGCAGTTTCCAGGGTACGGCAGGAGAGACCCAGTACTTC. Its translation is CASSFQGTAGETQYF.

V and J are TRBV7-2 and TRBJ2-1; D gene uncertain. The V end was cut by 1 base, the J end by 2 bases, with 12 bases between. Germline CDR1 and CDR2: SGHTA and FQGNSA. The CDR3 runs to 16 residues. CDR3: CASSLGVRPPYNEQFF. The CDR3 DNA is TGTGCCAGCAGCTTAGGGGTCAGGCCCCCCTACAATGAGCAGTTCTTC.

The chain combines TRBV28 with TRBJ1-1; TRBD1 is a possible D gene (6 bases). Germline assignment: CDR1 MDHEN and CDR2 SYDVKM. This CDR3 contains 15 residues. Trimming pared 3 bases from V and 1 base from J, leaving 12 bases between. Written as DNA, the CDR3 is TGTGCCAGCAGTTTCACGCGGACAGAGAACACTGAAGCTTTCTTT. Translation: CASSFTRTENTEAFF.

This sequence joins TRBV28 and TRBJ2-7, with 8 nucleotides matching TRBD2. The trim removed 10 bases at V and 3 bases at J, leaving 11 bases unmatched. CDR3 length: 14 amino acids. Germline loops: CDR1 MDHEN, CDR2 SYDVKM. The CDR3 DNA is TGTGCCACCGCCTTACTAGCGGATTACTACGAGCAGTACTTC. It is translated as CATALLADYYEQYF.

The gene calls are TRBV4-2 and TRBJ1-5; D may be TRBD1 (5 bases). Germline assignment: CDR1 LGHNA and CDR2 YNFKEQ. This CDR3 has 15 amino acids. V lost 0 bases to trimming and J lost 6 bases, with 12 bases between them. The CDR3 DNA sequence: TGTGCCAGCAGCCAAGATATCCAGGGCGGTCAGCCCCAGCATTTT. Translating it yields CASSQDIQGGQPQHF.

The CDR3 DNA is TGTGCCAGCAGCTCGTGGGGAGGGGCTGGGAACGAGCAGTACTTC. Residues: CASSSWGGAGNEQYF. The V and J genes are TRBV7-6 and TRBJ2-7, with 7 bases that match TRBD2. The junction had 11 bases not matched to a gene; V was cut back by 4 bases and J by 5 bases. Germline V lookup: CDR1 SGHVS, CDR2 FNYEAQ. The CDR3 consists of 15 residues.

The V gene is TRBV4-1, the J gene TRBJ2-7; 8 bases fit TRBD2. The germline CDR1 and CDR2 sequences are MGHRA and YSYEKL. Germline trimming cut 4 bases from V and 5 bases from J; bases unmatched to any gene: 10. The CDR3 is 15 residues long. For the CDR3, the DNA is TGCGCCAGCAGCCCGTTAGCGGGACCTAGACACGAGCAGTACTTC. Residues: CASSPLAGPRHEQYF.